This entry features one TCR beta chain sequence. These data come from a study of blood T cell repertoires in COVID-19. Overall study: From the United States, Italy and Spain came samples of acute and convalescent COVID-19. T cells, B-cell-depleted T cells, or PBMCs provided the cDNA or gDNA that served as material.

V was pared by 0 bases and J by 8 bases, with 6 bases of the junction left unmatched. The CDR3 spans 14 residues. CDR1 and CDR2 from the germline V gene are MNHEY and SVGAGI. Original processing notes: Amplifying reference gene primers gave estimates of nucleated cell counts. Sequencing used immunoSEQ multiplex PCR; TCRdb keeps in-frame clones, though not all of them. That table supplies the V and J calls and clone size; D and trimming were determined from the DNA. This sample carries about 59,000 clones, less than 75% of them seen once, and the ten largest clones take more than 11%. V and J are TRBV6-5 and TRBJ1-2, with 7 nucleotides matching TRBD1. Sequenced sample: peripheral blood. This clonotype was sampled from an older woman with acute or convalescent COVID-19. The CDR3 DNA sequence: TGTGCCAGCAGTTACTCGGTGACAGGGATCGGCTACACCTTC. As protein: CASSYSVTGIGYTF.